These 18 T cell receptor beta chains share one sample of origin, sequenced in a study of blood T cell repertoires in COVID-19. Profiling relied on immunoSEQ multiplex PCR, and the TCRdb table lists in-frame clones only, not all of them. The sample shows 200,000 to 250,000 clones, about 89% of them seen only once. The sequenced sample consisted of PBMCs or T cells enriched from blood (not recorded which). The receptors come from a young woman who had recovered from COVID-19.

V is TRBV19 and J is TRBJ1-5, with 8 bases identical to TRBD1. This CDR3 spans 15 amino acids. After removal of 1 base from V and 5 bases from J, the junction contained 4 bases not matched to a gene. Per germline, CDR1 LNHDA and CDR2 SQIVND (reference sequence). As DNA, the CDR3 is TGTGCCAGTAGTATAGCCAGGGGGCTTGATCAGCCCCAGCATTTT. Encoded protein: CASSIARGLDQPQHF.

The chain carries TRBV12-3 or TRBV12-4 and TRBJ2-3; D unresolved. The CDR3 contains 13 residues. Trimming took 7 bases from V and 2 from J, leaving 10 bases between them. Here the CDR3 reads CASTEDTTDTQYF. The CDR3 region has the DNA TGTGCCAGCACGGAAGACACCACAGATACGCAGTATTTT.

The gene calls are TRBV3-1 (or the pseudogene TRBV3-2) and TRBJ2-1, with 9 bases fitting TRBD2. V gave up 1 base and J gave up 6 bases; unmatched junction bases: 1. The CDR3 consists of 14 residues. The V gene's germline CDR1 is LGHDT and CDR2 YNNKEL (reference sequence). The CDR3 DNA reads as TGTGCCAGCAGCCAAGTAGCGGGAGTCAATGAGCAGTTCTTC. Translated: CASSQVAGVNEQFF.

Here the CDR3 reads CASSPPVSDRGRGGYGYTF. The DNA of the CDR3 is TGTGCCAGCTCACCACCAGTATCGGACAGGGGGAGAGGAGGCTATGGCTACACCTTC. This chain joins TRBV18 and TRBJ1-2; the match to TRBD1 covers 10 bases. CDR1 is KGHSH and CDR2 is LQKENI in the germline V gene. This CDR3 spans 19 amino acids. Trimming removed 0 bases from V and 4 bases from J; junction bases left unmatched: 14.

DNA for the CDR3: TGCGCCAGCGGGGTACAGGTATCCGGCACCGGGGAGCTGTTTTTT. Translation gives CASGVQVSGTGELFF. The rearrangement links TRBV4-3 to TRBJ2-2, with D possibly TRBD1 on 5 matching bases. V gave up 8 bases and J gave up 4 bases, with 17 bases separating them. Germline CDR1 LGHNA, CDR2 YSLEER. The CDR3 sequence is 15 residues long.

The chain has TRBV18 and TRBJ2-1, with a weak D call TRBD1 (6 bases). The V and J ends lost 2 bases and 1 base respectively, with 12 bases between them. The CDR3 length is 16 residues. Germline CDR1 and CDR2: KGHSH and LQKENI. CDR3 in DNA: TGTGCCAGCTCACCAGGTAGGGGGATATCCTACAATGAGCAGTTCTTC. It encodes CASSPGRGISYNEQFF.

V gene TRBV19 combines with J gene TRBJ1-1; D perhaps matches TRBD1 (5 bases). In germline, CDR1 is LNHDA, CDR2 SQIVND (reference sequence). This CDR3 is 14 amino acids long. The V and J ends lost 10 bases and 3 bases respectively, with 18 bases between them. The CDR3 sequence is CATTEGPGDTEAFF. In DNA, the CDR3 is TGTGCCACCACGGAGGGGCCGGGTGACACTGAAGCTTTCTTT.

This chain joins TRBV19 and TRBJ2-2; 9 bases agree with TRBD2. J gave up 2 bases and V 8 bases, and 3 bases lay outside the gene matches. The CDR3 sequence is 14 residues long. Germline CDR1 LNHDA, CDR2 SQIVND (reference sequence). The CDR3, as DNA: TGTGCCAGTGCGACTAGCGGAAACACCGGGGAGCTGTTTTTT. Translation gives CASATSGNTGELFF. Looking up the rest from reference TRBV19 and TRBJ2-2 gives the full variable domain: DGGITQSPKYLFRKEGQNVTLSCEQNLNHDAMYWYRQDPGQGLRLIYYSQIVNDFQKGDIAEGYSVSREKKESFPLTVTSAQKNPTAFYLCASATSGNTGELFFGEGSRLTVL.

As DNA, the CDR3 is TGTGCCAGCAGACGGCCCCGTGGCGGATACTATGGCTACACCTTC. It is translated as CASRRPRGGYYGYTF. The chain combines TRBV28 with TRBJ1-2; D is unclear. V was shortened by 6 bases and J by 3 bases, with 17 bases between the two germline ends. The CDR3 has 15 amino acids. From germline, CDR1 is MDHEN and CDR2 SYDVKM.

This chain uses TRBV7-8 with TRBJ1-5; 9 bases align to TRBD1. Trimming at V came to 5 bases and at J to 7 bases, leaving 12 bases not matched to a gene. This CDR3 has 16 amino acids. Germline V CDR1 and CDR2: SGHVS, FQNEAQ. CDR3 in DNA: TGTGCCAGCAGCCTCCCGGGGACAGGGACGGGGCAGCCCCAGCATTTT. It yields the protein CASSLPGTGTGQPQHF.

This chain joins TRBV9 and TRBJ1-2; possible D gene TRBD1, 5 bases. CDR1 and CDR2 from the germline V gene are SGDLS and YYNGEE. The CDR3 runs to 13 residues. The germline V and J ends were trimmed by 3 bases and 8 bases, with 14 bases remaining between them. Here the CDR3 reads CASSGRAVVGYTF. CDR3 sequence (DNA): TGTGCCAGCAGCGGCAGGGCGGTTGTCGGCTACACCTTC.

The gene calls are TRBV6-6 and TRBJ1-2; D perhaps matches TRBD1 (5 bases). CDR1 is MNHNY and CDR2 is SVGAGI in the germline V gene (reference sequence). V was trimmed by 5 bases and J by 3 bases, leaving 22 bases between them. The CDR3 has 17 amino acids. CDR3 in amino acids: CASSPRGVRGGDYGYTF. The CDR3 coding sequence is TGTGCCAGCAGTCCCCGGGGGGTAAGGGGAGGTGACTATGGCTACACCTTC.

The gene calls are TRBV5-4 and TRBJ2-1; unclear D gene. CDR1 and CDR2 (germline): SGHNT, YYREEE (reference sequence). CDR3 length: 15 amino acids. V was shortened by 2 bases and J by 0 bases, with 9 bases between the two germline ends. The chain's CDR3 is CASSLPGSSYNEQFF. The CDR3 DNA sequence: TGTGCCAGCAGCTTACCAGGTAGCTCCTACAATGAGCAGTTCTTC. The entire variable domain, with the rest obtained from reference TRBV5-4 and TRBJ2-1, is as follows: ETGVTQSPTHLIKTRGQQVTLRCSSQSGHNTVSWYQQALGQGPQFIFQYYREEENGRGNFPPRFSGLQFPNYSSELNVNALELDDSALYLCASSLPGSSYNEQFFGPGTRLTVL.

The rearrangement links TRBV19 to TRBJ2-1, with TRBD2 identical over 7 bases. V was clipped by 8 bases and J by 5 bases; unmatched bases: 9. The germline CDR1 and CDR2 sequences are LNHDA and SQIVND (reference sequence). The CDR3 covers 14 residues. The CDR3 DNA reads TGTGCCAGTTCCCGGGACTACCCTCACAATGAGCAGTTCTTC. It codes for CASSRDYPHNEQFF.

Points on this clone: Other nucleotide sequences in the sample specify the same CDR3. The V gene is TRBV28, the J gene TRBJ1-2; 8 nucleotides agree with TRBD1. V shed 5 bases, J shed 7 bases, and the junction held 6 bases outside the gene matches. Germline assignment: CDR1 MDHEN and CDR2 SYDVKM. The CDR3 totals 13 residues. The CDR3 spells CASSRTGFFGYTF. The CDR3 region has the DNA TGTGCCAGCAGTCGGACAGGGTTCTTTGGCTACACCTTC.

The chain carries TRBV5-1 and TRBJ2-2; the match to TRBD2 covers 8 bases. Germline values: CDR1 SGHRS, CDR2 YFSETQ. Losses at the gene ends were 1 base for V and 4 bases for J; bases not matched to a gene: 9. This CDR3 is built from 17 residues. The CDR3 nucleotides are TGCGCCAGCAGCTTGAGGCGGGAGGCATCGAGCACCGGGGAGCTGTTTTTT. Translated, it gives CASSLRREASSTGELFF.

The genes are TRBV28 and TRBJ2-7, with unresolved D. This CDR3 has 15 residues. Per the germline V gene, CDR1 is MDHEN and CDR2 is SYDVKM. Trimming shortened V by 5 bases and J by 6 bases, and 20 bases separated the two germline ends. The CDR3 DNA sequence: TGTGCCAGCAGTCCCACGGTGGGCCTTGGTGTCGAGCAGTACTTC. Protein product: CASSPTVGLGVEQYF. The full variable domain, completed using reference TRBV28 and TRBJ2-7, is DVKVTQSSRYLVKRTGEKVFLECVQDMDHENMFWYRQDPGLGLRLIYFSYDVKMKEKGDIPEGYSVSREKKERFSLILESASTNQTSMYLCASSPTVGLGVEQYFGPGTRLTVT.

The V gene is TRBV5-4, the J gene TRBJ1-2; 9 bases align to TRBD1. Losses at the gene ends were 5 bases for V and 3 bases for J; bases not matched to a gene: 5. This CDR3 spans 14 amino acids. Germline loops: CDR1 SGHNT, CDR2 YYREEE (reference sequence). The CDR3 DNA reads TGTGCCAGCAGACTAACAGGGGGCTACTATGGCTACACCTTC. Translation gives CASRLTGGYYGYTF.